This T cell receptor (beta chain) was obtained from a study of CD8 T cells in ankylosing spondylitis (dated by TCRdb to about 2017). Study-level background: The study profiled T cell receptor beta repertoires in healthy donors and ankylosing spondylitis patients to find disease-linked TCR variants. The whole study cohort included 108 healthy donors and about two dozen ankylosing spondylitis patients. Peripheral blood was sampled, and synovial fluid was additionally collected from ankylosing spondylitis patients.

In this sample, this clonotype turned up a few times. It has no known antigen specificity. One base away there is no much larger clone; base qualities are not given. General conclusions and limits of the study: Some motif variants had previously been reported in the synovial fluid and blood of reactive arthritis patients, which suggests shared mechanisms of disease initiation. According to the report, matched synovial fluid samples from ankylosing spondylitis patients were significantly enriched for the disease-linked clones. The disease-linked clones had a CD8+ phenotype and were found at relatively low frequencies in peripheral blood. A TCR beta motif of roughly 8 highly homologous amino acid variants appeared characteristic of blood from ankylosing spondylitis patients.

TCRdb names Illumina HiSeq 2500 as the instrument used. Quantitative 5'-RACE with molecular barcodes was the method used to prepare the TCR beta libraries. The study's own analysis went as follows. A new computational method based on a probabilistic model of VDJ rearrangement was used to identify disease-linked TCR variants. The public reads were reanalyzed by TCRdb: fastp trimming at Q25, MiXCR alignment, in-frame beta chains only. Each entry merges the rows of one CDR3 protein and shows their most common DNA and genes. The V and J calls reflect TCRdb's pipeline rather than the authors' work. This sample gives about 310,000 distinct CDR3 sequences in total; under 25% of them show up just once. The ten biggest clones cover roughly 3.6% of the sample. CDR1 is given as SGHTA and CDR2 as FQGNSA, both from the germline V gene. V and J are truncated by 1 base and 7 bases respectively, leaving an intervening sequence of 11 bases. Inclusive of the bounding cysteine and phenylalanine, the CDR3 is 13 residues long. The sequence is cut down to CDR3 DNA, 39 bases in frame from base 1.

The V and J genes are TRBV7-2 and TRBJ2-7; the D gene remains uncertain. The source of this sequence is a female donor with ankylosing spondylitis or in good health (not recorded which). The sequenced sample consisted of blood, either unsorted or a sorted T cell fraction (not recorded which). For the CDR3, the sequence is CASSLGTVREQYF. The bases are TGTGCCAGCAGCTTAGGGACGGTGAGGGAGCAGTACTTC. The CDR3 plus the reference TRBV7-2 and TRBJ2-7 genes for the other parts give the full variable domain: GAGVSQSPSNKVTEKGKDVELRCDPISGHTALYWYRQSLGQGLEFLIYFQGNSAPDKSGLPSDRFSAERTGGSVSTLTIQRTQQEDSAVYLCASSLGTVREQYFGPGTRLTVT.